Shown below are 22 T cell receptor beta chains from a single sample sequenced in a study of T cells in Graves' hyperthyroidism and ophthalmopathy. Using RNA transcripts as the source, TCR beta CDR3 regions were amplified. The TCR CDR3 was amplified in a first-round RT-PCR using the HTBI primer set. TCRdb redid the calling of the multiplex PCR reads with MiXCR, one entry per CDR3 protein. The data contain about 560,000 distinct CDR3 sequences, around 15% of them seen just once; the ten biggest clones take up approximately 15%. Material: blood. The origin of the receptors is a woman between 35 and 50 years old with Graves' hyperthyroidism.

This clonotype has ten or more counts. V is TRBV20-1 and J is TRBJ2-7; 9 nucleotides match TRBD2. J gave up 4 bases and V 3 bases, and 4 bases lay outside the gene matches. The CDR3 covers 13 residues. CDR1 and CDR2 from the germline V gene are DFQATT and SNEGSKA (reference sequence). The CDR3 is CSARGTSRYEQYF. The CDR3 nucleotides read TGCAGTGCTAGGGGGACTAGCAGATACGAGCAGTACTTC.

This clonotype has a count of ten or more. The rearrangement uses TRBV10-1 and TRBJ1-6; weak D call: TRBD1 (5 bases). CDR1 and CDR2 (germline): WNHNN, SYGVQD (reference sequence). The CDR3 contains 14 residues. Trimming took 4 bases from V and 8 from J, leaving 12 bases between them. Here the CDR3 DNA reads TGCGCCAGCAGTGGGGACTACTTGCATTCACCCCTCCACTTT. Protein sequence: CASSGDYLHSPLHF.

Many counts were recorded for this clonotype. The chain combines TRBV7-2 with TRBJ2-1; possibly TRBD2 for D (6 bases). Germline lookup yields CDR1 SGHTA and CDR2 FQGNSA. The CDR3 has 15 amino acids. Trimming pared 5 bases from V and 6 bases from J, leaving 17 bases between. CDR3 bases: TGTGCCAGCAGCGTTGGGACTGGGTTGGGCAATGAGCAGTTCTTC. This sequence encodes CASSVGTGLGNEQFF.

The sample holds many counts of this clonotype. V is TRBV7-2 and J is TRBJ1-2, with D possibly matching TRBD1 (5 bases). The germline V gene encodes CDR1 SGHTA and CDR2 FQGNSA. This CDR3 contains 14 residues. Trimming removed 5 bases from V and 5 bases from J, with 15 bases in between. Here the CDR3 reads CASSGGTLRYGYTF. CDR3 bases: TGTGCCAGCAGCGGGGGGACCCTCAGATATGGCTACACCTTC.

In this sample, this clonotype turned up many times. This rearrangement joins TRBV28 to TRBJ2-1; 9 bases map to TRBD2. The length of the CDR3 is 14 residues. The germline V gene encodes CDR1 MDHEN and CDR2 SYDVKM. V shed 5 bases, J shed 5 bases, and the junction held 4 bases outside the gene matches. This CDR3 reads CASSPGLAHNEQFF. The DNA of the CDR3 is TGTGCCAGCAGTCCGGGACTAGCCCACAATGAGCAGTTCTTC.

The rearrangement joins TRBV27 to TRBJ1-2; D gene unclear. Trimming removed 5 bases from V and 1 base from J, with 11 bases in between. The CDR3 length is 14 residues. The V gene's germline CDR1 is MNHEY and CDR2 SMNVEV (reference sequence). The chain's CDR3 is CASSPLGINYGYTF. The CDR3 coding sequence is TGTGCCAGCAGTCCCCTGGGGATTAACTATGGCTACACCTTC.

This clonotype was found a few times. The V and J genes are TRBV20-1 and TRBJ1-2; D gene uncertain. The CDR3 spans 15 residues. Germline V gene sequence: CDR1 DFQATT, CDR2 SNEGSKA (reference sequence). Trimming removed 2 bases at V and 2 bases at J, with 15 bases between. The CDR3 coding sequence is TGCAGTGCTAGAAGTGGGATACACGCGAACTATGGCTACACCTTC. Protein sequence: CSARSGIHANYGYTF.

The chain recombines TRBV28 with TRBJ2-7; TRBD1 matches at 8 bases. The CDR3 loop spans 15 amino acids. Trimming cost V 5 bases and J 3 bases; bases outside gene matches: 9. Germline V CDR1 and CDR2: MDHEN, SYDVKM. CDR3 residues: CASSPGTGGDYEQYF. The CDR3, as DNA: TGTGCCAGCAGTCCCGGGACAGGTGGGGACTACGAGCAGTACTTC. Looking up the rest from reference TRBV28 and TRBJ2-7 gives the full variable domain: DVKVTQSSRYLVKRTGEKVFLECVQDMDHENMFWYRQDPGLGLRLIYFSYDVKMKEKGDIPEGYSVSREKKERFSLILESASTNQTSMYLCASSPGTGGDYEQYFGPGTRLTVT.

In this sample, this clonotype turned up many times. The chain is built from TRBV5-1 and TRBJ2-5; maybe TRBD1 (6 bases). Per the germline V gene, CDR1 is SGHRS and CDR2 is YFSETQ. Trimming pared 2 bases from V and 1 base from J, leaving 12 bases between. The length of the CDR3 is 15 residues. The CDR3, as DNA: TGCGCCAGCAGCTTAGGGGGACAATTCCAAGAGACCCAGTACTTC. This codes for CASSLGGQFQETQYF.

This clonotype was counted between two and nine times. DNA of the CDR3: TGTGCCAGCAGCTCCATGGACAGGGGTAGTGGGGGCTACACCTTC. This encodes CASSSMDRGSGGYTF. The chain joins TRBV9 to TRBJ1-2, with 9 bases aligning to TRBD1. CDR1 is SGDLS and CDR2 is YYNGEE in the germline V gene. The V segment lost 4 bases and the J segment 8 bases; nucleotides outside the gene matches: 12. This CDR3 has 15 residues.

The chain uses TRBV29-1 and TRBJ2-4; D unresolved. This CDR3 spans 11 amino acids. CDR1 is SQVTM, CDR2 ANQGSEA, per germline. CDR3 protein: CNGYVKNIQYF. As DNA, the CDR3 is TGCAACGGTTACGTAAAAAACATTCAGTACTTC.

This clonotype has at least ten counts. The chain links TRBV30 to TRBJ1-2; D might be TRBD1 (6 bases). Germline V gives CDR1 GTSNPN, CDR2 SVGIG (reference sequence). Trimming shortened V by 3 bases and J by 5 bases, and 16 bases separated the two germline ends. The length of the CDR3 is 14 residues. This CDR3 is CAWSRTERRYGYTF. CDR3 coding DNA: TGTGCCTGGAGCCGGACAGAACGGAGATATGGCTACACCTTC.

Notes on this clonotype: With a much larger clone just one base away, this may be a read error. V gene TRBV27 combines with J gene TRBJ2-2, with TRBD2 matching over 10 bases. Trimming took 6 bases from V and 3 from J; bases not matched to a gene: 10. Germline CDR1 MNHEY, CDR2 SMNVEV (reference sequence). This CDR3 region has 17 residues. CDR3: CASRIKRLAGYTGELFF. DNA of the CDR3: TGTGCCAGCAGGATCAAAAGACTAGCGGGCTACACCGGGGAGCTGTTTTTT.

This clonotype occurred many times. CDR3 in DNA: TGTGCCAGCACACGGGTCAGCGGGGGTCTTGGGAATGAGCAGTTCTTC. This codes for CASTRVSGGLGNEQFF. The chain is built from TRBV2 and TRBJ2-1; 8 bases map to TRBD2. Trimming removed 7 bases from V and 7 bases from J; junction bases left unmatched: 15. Germline CDR1 SNHLY, CDR2 FYNNEI. The CDR3 is made up of 16 amino acids.

This clonotype came up many times. V usage is TRBV7-3 and J usage is TRBJ2-2; 8 bases fit TRBD1. CDR1 is SGHTA and CDR2 is FQGTGA in the germline V gene. The CDR3 is made up of 14 amino acids. V dropped 7 bases and J dropped 4; count of bases not matched to a gene: 5. The CDR3: CASMVTGGTGELFF. CDR3 bases: TGTGCCAGCATGGTCACAGGGGGCACCGGGGAGCTGTTTTTT.

This clonotype was detected a few times. The chain couples TRBV19 to TRBJ1-5, with a possible D match to TRBD1 (6 bases). The germline V gene encodes CDR1 LNHDA and CDR2 SQIVND (reference sequence). V dropped 6 bases and J dropped 7 bases, with 13 bases sitting between them. The CDR3 runs to 13 residues. DNA of the CDR3: TGTGCCAGTAGAAACGGGGGCGGCCAGCCCCAGCATTTT. Encoded protein: CASRNGGGQPQHF.

There are many counts of this clonotype. The genes are TRBV5-1 and TRBJ2-1, with D tentatively TRBD2 (6 bases). The CDR3 runs to 15 residues. Germline CDR1 reads SGHRS; CDR2 reads YFSETQ. V was trimmed by 3 bases and J by 3 bases, leaving 13 bases between them. The CDR3 DNA is TGCGCCAGCAGCTCGGCAGCGGGTTTCTACAATGAGCAGTTCTTC. Translated, it gives CASSSAAGFYNEQFF.

This clonotype has at least ten counts. The J gene is TRBJ1-1, the V gene TRBV12-3 or TRBV12-4, with 8 bases matching TRBD1. This CDR3 is 14 amino acids long. Trimming at V came to 6 bases and at J to 0 bases, leaving 3 bases not matched to a gene. In DNA form, the CDR3 reads TGTGCCAGCAGAGAACAGGGGGTGAACACTGAAGCTTTCTTT. This gives the protein CASREQGVNTEAFF.

This clonotype was seen a handful of times. This chain connects TRBV6-1 to TRBJ1-5; 7 bases align to TRBD1. CDR3 length: 16 amino acids. V dropped 6 bases and J dropped 0; count of bases not matched to a gene: 8. The germline V gene encodes CDR1 MNHNS and CDR2 SASEGT. The CDR3 is CASSLAGTASNQPQHF. For the CDR3, the DNA is TGTGCCAGCAGCTTAGCCGGGACAGCTAGCAATCAGCCCCAGCATTTT.

J is TRBJ2-2 and V is TRBV5-1; D ambiguous. This CDR3 comprises 15 residues. Per germline, CDR1 SGHRS and CDR2 YFSETQ. Trimming removed 1 base at V and 5 bases at J, with 12 bases between. The CDR3 here is CASSLQSDGTGELFF. CDR3 sequence (DNA): TGCGCCAGCAGCTTGCAATCGGATGGGACCGGGGAGCTGTTTTTT.

This clonotype was counted many times. The rearrangement uses TRBV7-2 and TRBJ2-1, with TRBD1 as a possible D gene (5 bases). The germline V gene encodes CDR1 SGHTA and CDR2 FQGNSA. The CDR3 has 14 amino acids. The ends were cut back, 5 bases at V and 6 bases at J, with 14 bases in the middle. The CDR3 DNA sequence: TGTGCCAGCAGCCACCCCCGGACAAGCAATGAGCAGTTCTTC. Translation gives CASSHPRTSNEQFF.

As regards this clonotype: A single base separates this from a much larger clone, so it may be a read error. The rearrangement links TRBV28 to TRBJ2-1; the match to TRBD2 covers 10 bases. The length of the CDR3 is 17 residues. The V gene's germline CDR1 is MDHEN and CDR2 SYDVKM. CDR3 in amino acids: CASSRGLLAGLGNEQLF. CDR3 DNA sequence: TGTGCCAGCAGCCGGGGATTACTAGCGGGGTTGGGCAATGAGCAGCTCTTC. The variable domain in full, completed from reference TRBV28 and TRBJ2-1, reads DVKVTQSSRYLVKRTGEKVFLECVQDMDHENMFWYRQDPGLGLRLIYFSYDVKMKEKGDIPEGYSVSREKKERFSLILESASTNQTSMYLCASSRGLLAGLGNEQLFGPGTRLTVL.